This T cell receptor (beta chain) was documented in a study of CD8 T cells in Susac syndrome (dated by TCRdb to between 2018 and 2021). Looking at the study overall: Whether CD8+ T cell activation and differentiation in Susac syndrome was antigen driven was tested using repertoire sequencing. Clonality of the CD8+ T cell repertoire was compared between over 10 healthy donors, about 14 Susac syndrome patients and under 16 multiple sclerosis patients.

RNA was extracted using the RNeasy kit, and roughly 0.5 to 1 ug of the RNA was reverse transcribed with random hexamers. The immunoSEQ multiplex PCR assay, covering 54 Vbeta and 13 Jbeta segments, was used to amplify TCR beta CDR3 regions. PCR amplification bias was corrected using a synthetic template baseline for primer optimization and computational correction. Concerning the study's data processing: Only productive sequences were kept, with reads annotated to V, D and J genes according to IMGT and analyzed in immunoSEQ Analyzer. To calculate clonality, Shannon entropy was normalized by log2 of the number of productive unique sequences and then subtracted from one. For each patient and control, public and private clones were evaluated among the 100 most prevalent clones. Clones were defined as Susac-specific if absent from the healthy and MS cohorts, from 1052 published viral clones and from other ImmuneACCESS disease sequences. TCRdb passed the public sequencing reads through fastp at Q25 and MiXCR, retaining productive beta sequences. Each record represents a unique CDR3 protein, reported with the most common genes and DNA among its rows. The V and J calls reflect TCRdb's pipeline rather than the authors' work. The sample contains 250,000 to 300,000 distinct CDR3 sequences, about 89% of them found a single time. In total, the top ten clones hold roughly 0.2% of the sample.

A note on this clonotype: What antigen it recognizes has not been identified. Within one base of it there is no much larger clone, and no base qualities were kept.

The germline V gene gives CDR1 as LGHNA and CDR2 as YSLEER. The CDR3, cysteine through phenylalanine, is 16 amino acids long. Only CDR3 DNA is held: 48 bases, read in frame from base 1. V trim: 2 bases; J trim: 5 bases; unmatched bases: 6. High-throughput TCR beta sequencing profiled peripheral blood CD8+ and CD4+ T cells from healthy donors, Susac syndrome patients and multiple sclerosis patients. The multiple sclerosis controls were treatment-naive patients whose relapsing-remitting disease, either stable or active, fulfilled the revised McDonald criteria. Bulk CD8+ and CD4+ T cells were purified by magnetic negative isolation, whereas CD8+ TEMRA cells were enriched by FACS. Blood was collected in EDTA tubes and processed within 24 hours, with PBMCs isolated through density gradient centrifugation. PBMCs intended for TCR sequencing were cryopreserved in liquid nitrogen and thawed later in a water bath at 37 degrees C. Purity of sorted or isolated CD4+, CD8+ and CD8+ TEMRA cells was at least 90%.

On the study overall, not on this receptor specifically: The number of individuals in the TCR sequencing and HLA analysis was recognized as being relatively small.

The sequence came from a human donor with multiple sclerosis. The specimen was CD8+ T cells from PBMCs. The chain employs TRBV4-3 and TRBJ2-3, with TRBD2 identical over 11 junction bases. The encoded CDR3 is CASSQQLAGDRDTQYF. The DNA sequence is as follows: TGCGCCAGCAGCCAACAACTAGCGGGAGACCGAGATACGCAGTATTTT.